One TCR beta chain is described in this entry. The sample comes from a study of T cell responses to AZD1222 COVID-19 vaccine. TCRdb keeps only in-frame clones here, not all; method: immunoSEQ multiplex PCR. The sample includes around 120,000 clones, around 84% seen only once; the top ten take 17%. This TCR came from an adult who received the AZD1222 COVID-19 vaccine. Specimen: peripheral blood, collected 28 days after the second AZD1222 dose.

The CDR3 region has the DNA TGTGCCAGCAGACTAGCGGGGGCCGGCCAGTTCTTC. Translation: CASRLAGAGQFF. The rearrangement uses TRBV2 and TRBJ2-1; 11 nucleotides align to TRBD2. Losses at the gene ends were 6 bases for V and 13 bases for J; bases not matched to a gene: 5. This CDR3 region has 12 residues. CDR1 is SNHLY and CDR2 is FYNNEI in the germline V gene.